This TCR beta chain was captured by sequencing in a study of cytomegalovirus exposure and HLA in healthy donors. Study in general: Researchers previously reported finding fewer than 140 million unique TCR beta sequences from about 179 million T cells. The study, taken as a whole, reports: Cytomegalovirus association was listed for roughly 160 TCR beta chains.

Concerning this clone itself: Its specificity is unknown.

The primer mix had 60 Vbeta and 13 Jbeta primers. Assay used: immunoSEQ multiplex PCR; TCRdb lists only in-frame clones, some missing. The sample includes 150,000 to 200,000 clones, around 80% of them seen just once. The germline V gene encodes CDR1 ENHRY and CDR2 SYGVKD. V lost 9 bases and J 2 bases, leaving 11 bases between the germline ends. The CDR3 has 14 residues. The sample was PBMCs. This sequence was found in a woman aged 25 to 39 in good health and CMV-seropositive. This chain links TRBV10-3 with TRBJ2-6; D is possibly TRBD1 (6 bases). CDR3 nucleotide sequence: TGTGCCATTTCACAGGGTACTGGGGCCAACGTCCTGACTTTC. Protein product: CAISQGTGANVLTF.